This TCR beta chain emerged from a study of early T cells in non-severe SARS-CoV-2 infection. Study as a whole: Whole-blood bulk RNA, unsorted, was sequenced, and chains were unpaired. Study results and limitations: Private and CD4 specificities were missed by VDJdb matching, skewed to anti-spike CD8.

The library protocol tagged individual cDNA molecules with unique molecular identifiers. TCRdb reanalysed the 5' RACE reads using MiXCR and keeps one entry per CDR3 protein. The top ten clones hold around 12% of a sample with tens of thousands of distinct CDR3 sequences, 15% to 18% of them seen once. This clonotype was seen repeatedly, ten times or more. Its antigen is unidentified. From germline, CDR1 is SGHVS and CDR2 FNYEAQ. The CDR3 covers 15 residues. The V gene lost 2 bases and the J gene lost 1 base, with 9 bases spanning the gap. The chain couples TRBV7-6 to TRBJ1-5; tentative D call: TRBD1 (5 bases). This clonotype was obtained from an adult who was a healthcare worker with PCR-confirmed SARS-CoV-2 infection or an uninfected control (not recorded which). The specimen sequenced was whole blood. The DNA of the CDR3 is TGTGCCAGCAGCTTATACTCAGGGAGCAATCAGCCCCAGCATTTT. The encoded protein is CASSLYSGSNQPQHF.